These 24 T cell receptor beta chains share one sample of origin, sequenced in a study of shared T cell receptors in the human thymus. The data were produced by immunoSEQ multiplex PCR, yet TCRdb's version contains in-frame clones alone and is incomplete. The sample shows around 730,000 clones, approximately 85% of them seen only once. These data are also associated with another study on human thymus T cells.

Specimen: thymocytes. Every receptor here comes from a girl under three years old with a congenital heart defect.

The chain combines TRBV10-3 with TRBJ2-7; the D gene is possibly TRBD1 (5 bases). V lost 11 bases and J lost 13, with 24 bases in between. The CDR3 extends over 12 amino acids. In germline, CDR1 is ENHRY, CDR2 SYGVKD. Here the CDR3 reads CASRDRKLRYYF. The CDR3 DNA follows: TGTGCCTCCAGGGATCGGAAACTGAGGTATTACTTC.

The V and J genes are TRBV6-5 and TRBJ1-6; no firm D call. Germline CDR1 MNHEY, CDR2 SVGAGI. The CDR3 runs 15 residues. V was cut by 2 bases and J by 10 bases, with 15 bases left in between. CDR3 in amino acids: CASSYPTREGSPLHF. The CDR3 DNA sequence: TGTGCCAGCAGTTACCCCACTCGGGAGGGATCACCCCTCCACTTT.

This clone was detected only a few times. The chain couples TRBV6-5 to TRBJ1-2; D possibly corresponds to TRBD1 (5 bases). The V end was cut by 5 bases, the J end by 2 bases, with 9 bases between. The CDR3 is 13 residues long. Germline CDR1 is MNHEY and CDR2 is SVGAGI. The CDR3 DNA follows: TGTGCCAGCAGTGCCGACAGAAACTATGGCTACACCTTC. Translating it yields CASSADRNYGYTF.

The chain couples TRBV27 to TRBJ2-1; 9 bases line up with TRBD1. J gave up 4 bases and V 5 bases, and 3 bases lay outside the gene matches. There are 14 residues in the CDR3. Germline V lookup: CDR1 MNHEY, CDR2 SMNVEV (reference sequence). Here the CDR3 DNA reads TGTGCCAGCAGTCGGGACAGGGATTACAATGAGCAGTTCTTC. Residues: CASSRDRDYNEQFF.

V usage is TRBV11-2 and J usage is TRBJ1-1; D gene unclear. V was clipped by 5 bases and J by 6 bases, with 13 bases between them. Germline lookup yields CDR1 SGHAT and CDR2 FQNNGV. The CDR3 has 13 amino acids. Here the CDR3 reads CASSRKGGAEAFF. Here the CDR3 DNA reads TGTGCCAGCAGCCGCAAAGGAGGCGCTGAAGCTTTCTTT.

The chain has TRBV6-5 and TRBJ1-6; D is ambiguous. The ends were cut back, 2 bases at V and 9 bases at J, with 8 bases in the middle. The CDR3 consists of 13 residues. CDR1 MNHEY and CDR2 SVGAGI come from the germline V gene. The CDR3 bases are TGTGCCAGCAGTTACATCGGGGTTTCACCCCTCCACTTT. Its translation is CASSYIGVSPLHF.

The chain combines TRBV4-1 with TRBJ1-2; TRBD1 might be the D (5 bases). The CDR3 loop spans 15 amino acids. Trimming removed 4 bases from V and 4 bases from J, with 16 bases in between. Germline CDR1 and CDR2: MGHRA and YSYEKL. This chain's CDR3 is CASSPAETATYGYTF. The CDR3 nucleotides read TGCGCCAGCAGCCCCGCAGAGACAGCCACCTATGGCTACACCTTC.

V and J are TRBV7-9 and TRBJ2-1; maybe TRBD2 (5 bases). The CDR3 is 16 residues long. Between the trimmed V and J ends, which lost 5 bases and 0 bases, there was a span of 14 bases. The germline gives CDR1 SEHNR, CDR2 FQNEAQ (reference sequence). The CDR3 DNA sequence: TGTGCCAGCAGCGCCCCGACTGGGAGCTCCTACAATGAGCAGTTCTTC. Residues: CASSAPTGSSYNEQFF.

This clone was observed a handful of times. The DNA of the CDR3 is TGCGCCAGCAGCTATGCCGGGACAGGGGACACCCGACCCAACTACTCTGGAAACACCATATATTTT. Amino acid sequence: CASSYAGTGDTRPNYSGNTIYF. This chain uses TRBV5-1 with TRBJ1-3, with TRBD1 matching over 10 bases. This CDR3 spans 22 amino acids. Germline V gene lookup returns CDR1 SGHRS and CDR2 YFSETQ. With 3 bases clipped from V and 0 bases from J, the junction kept 21 bases outside the gene matches.

The chain uses TRBV5-4 and TRBJ2-4; 7 bases are shared with TRBD1. This CDR3 region has 17 residues. V shed 4 bases, J shed 0 bases, and the junction held 10 bases outside the gene matches. CDR1 is SGHNT, CDR2 YYREEE, per germline (reference sequence). The CDR3 DNA follows: TGTGCCAGCAGCCCGGATGGGGACAGTTTAGCCAAAAACATTCAGTACTTC. Encoded protein: CASSPDGDSLAKNIQYF.

The chain combines TRBV7-9 with TRBJ1-6, with D uncertain. This CDR3 is built from 16 residues. The germline V gene has CDR1 SEHNR and CDR2 FQNEAQ (reference sequence). Trimming shortened V by 2 bases and J by 10 bases, and 18 bases separated the two germline ends. The CDR3 DNA is TGTGCCAGCAGCTTATGCGGTGCGAGGGAGGGATCACCCCTCCACTTT. It is translated as CASSLCGAREGSPLHF.

This chain uses TRBV9 with TRBJ1-1, with 7 bases aligning to TRBD1. The V segment lost 5 bases and the J segment 2 bases; nucleotides outside the gene matches: 15. The CDR3 sequence is 17 residues long. Germline V gene data show CDR1 as SGDLS and CDR2 as YYNGEE. CDR3 in DNA: TGTGCCAGCAGTGGAAACCTAGACAGGGTTCCCAACACTGAAGCTTTCTTT. Amino acids: CASSGNLDRVPNTEAFF. Drawing the rest from reference TRBV9 and TRBJ1-1, the complete variable domain is DSGVTQTPKHLITATGQRVTLRCSPRSGDLSVYWYQQSLDQGLQFLIQYYNGEERAKGNILERFSAQQFPDLHSELNLSSLELGDSALYFCASSGNLDRVPNTEAFFGQGTRLTVV.

The rearrangement joins TRBV5-1 to TRBJ1-2; D is unresolved. Trimming took 5 bases from V and 4 from J, leaving 9 bases between them. Germline CDR1 is SGHRS and CDR2 is YFSETQ. This CDR3 comprises 12 residues. The chain's CDR3 is CASSPGFYGYTF. The CDR3, as DNA: TGCGCCAGCAGTCCGGGTTTCTATGGCTACACCTTC.

V usage is TRBV4-1 and J usage is TRBJ2-3; TRBD2 matches at 9 bases. The CDR3 is 17 amino acids. The junction had 11 bases not matched to a gene; V was cut back by 1 base and J by 6 bases. Germline values: CDR1 MGHRA, CDR2 YSYEKL. CDR3: CASSQGLAGRKRDTQYF. In DNA, the CDR3 is TGCGCCAGCAGCCAAGGCCTAGCGGGGAGGAAAAGGGATACGCAGTATTTT.

The V gene is TRBV9, the J gene TRBJ1-1; 8 bases are a match to TRBD1. CDR3 size: 18 residues. V shed 2 bases, J shed 3 bases, and the junction held 15 bases outside the gene matches. Germline values: CDR1 SGDLS, CDR2 YYNGEE. The CDR3 loop reads CASSVRKGWQGADTEAFF. CDR3 in DNA: TGTGCCAGCAGCGTTAGGAAGGGGTGGCAGGGGGCGGACACTGAAGCTTTCTTT.

The V gene is TRBV29-1, the J gene TRBJ2-5; no reliable D call. V lost 7 bases, J lost 2 bases, and 17 bases lay in between. Germline CDR1 is SQVTM and CDR2 is ANQGSEA. CDR3 size: 14 residues. In nucleotides, the CDR3 is TGCAGCGGCCTGAGTCGGGTTTTGCAAGAGACCCAGTACTTC. Translated: CSGLSRVLQETQYF.

This chain joins TRBV7-2 and TRBJ2-3; perhaps TRBD2 as D (6 bases). V lost 4 bases and J 2 bases, leaving 10 bases between the germline ends. Germline-derived CDR1 and CDR2 are SGHTA and FQGNSA. The CDR3 extends over 14 amino acids. The CDR3 loop reads CASSWGLSTDTQYF. For the CDR3, the DNA is TGTGCCAGCAGCTGGGGACTTTCCACAGATACGCAGTATTTT.

The chain is built from TRBV9 and TRBJ2-5, with TRBD2 matching 11 bases. CDR1 is SGDLS, CDR2 YYNGEE, per germline. CDR3 size: 16 residues. V gave up 4 bases and J gave up 5 bases; unmatched junction bases: 10. This chain's CDR3 is CASSPRTSGLGETQYF. CDR3 coding DNA: TGTGCCAGCAGCCCGAGGACTAGCGGGTTAGGGGAGACCCAGTACTTC.

The chain couples TRBV7-2 to TRBJ2-5; possible D gene TRBD1, 5 bases. The CDR3 runs 16 residues. Germline CDR1 is SGHTA and CDR2 is FQGNSA. Trimming stripped 3 bases from V and 2 bases from J, with 16 bases between. CDR3 nucleotides: TGTGCCAGCAGCTTTTCGACAGCCCGAGATCAAGAGACCCAGTACTTC. It yields the protein CASSFSTARDQETQYF.

The J gene is TRBJ2-4, the V gene TRBV10-3; 10 bases fit TRBD1. Unmatched junction bases numbered 5, after V lost 5 bases and J lost 1 base. Germline loops: CDR1 ENHRY, CDR2 SYGVKD. The CDR3 sequence is 16 residues long. The CDR3 protein is CAISPGQGKAKNIQYF. In DNA form, the CDR3 reads TGTGCCATCAGTCCGGGACAGGGGAAGGCCAAAAACATTCAGTACTTC.

The chain combines TRBV6-6 with TRBJ1-3; 7 nucleotides match TRBD1. The ends lost 5 bases at V and 3 bases at J; junction bases unmatched: 10. CDR1 and CDR2 (germline): MNHNY, SVGAGI (reference sequence). This CDR3 is 16 amino acids long. The DNA of the CDR3 is TGTGCCAGCAGTCGTCCCCGACAGGGTTATGGAAACACCATATATTTT. Its translation is CASSRPRQGYGNTIYF.

V usage is TRBV6-1 and J usage is TRBJ1-2, with D maybe TRBD1 (5 bases). V dropped 5 bases and J dropped 9 bases, with 16 bases sitting between them. Germline values: CDR1 MNHNS, CDR2 SASEGT. There are 13 residues in the CDR3. CDR3: CASSPTPGGSYTF. Here the CDR3 DNA reads TGTGCCAGCAGTCCCACCCCGGGGGGAAGCTACACCTTC.

A few counts support this clone. V usage is TRBV14 and J usage is TRBJ2-7; TRBD2 agrees at 7 bases. The trim removed 0 bases at V and 6 bases at J, leaving 11 bases unmatched. The germline V gene encodes CDR1 SGHDN and CDR2 FVKESK. The CDR3 loop spans 16 amino acids. CDR3 amino acids: CASSQECRSGATEQYF. CDR3 bases: TGTGCCAGCAGCCAAGAGTGTCGAAGCGGGGCAACCGAGCAGTACTTC.

The chain carries TRBV4-1 and TRBJ2-5; D is unresolved. The end of the DNA is better explained by TRBJ2-7, so the J call may be wrong. The CDR3 is 13 residues long. The germline V gene encodes CDR1 MGHRA and CDR2 YSYEKL. As DNA, the CDR3 is TGCGCCAGCAGCCAAGACAGGTCCTACGAGCAGTACTTC. Translation: CASSQDRSYEQYF.